Listed below are T cell receptor beta chains from one sample, sequenced in a study of T cell changes during pregnancy in multiple sclerosis. Produced via immunoSEQ multiplex PCR; TCRdb's table is partial and in-frame only. The sample has more than 75,000 clones, over 90% seen once; the top ten hold 2.5%. Sequencing used peripheral blood, obtained in the third trimester of pregnancy. These receptors came from a female donor with multiple sclerosis, enrolled in a pregnancy study. CDR3s include the opening cysteine and the closing phenylalanine or tryptophan. A D gene is named only where the DNA matches it firmly. Some rows have no size entry. The others give once, few or many, or a class for an expanded clone.

V gene	J gene	clone size	D gene	CDR3 DNA	CDR3 protein
TRBV29-1	TRBJ2-5	.	.	TGCAGCGTGCTAGATGGTGAGGAGACCCAGTACTTC	CSVLDGEETQYF
TRBV9	TRBJ2-3	.	TRBD2	TGTGCCAGCAGCACGGGGGGGCAGACAGATACGCAGTATTTT	CASSTGGQTDTQYF
TRBV5-6	TRBJ2-7	.	TRBD1	TGTGCCAGCAGCTTAAGGACAGGGAAGACCGACGAGCAGTACTTC	CASSLRTGKTDEQYF
TRBV5-8	TRBJ1-2	.	.	TGTGCCAGCAGCTGGCATGGCTACACCTTC	CASSWHGYTF
TRBV9	TRBJ2-1	.	.	TGTGCCAGCAGCGTAGGGGGGGACGGGAGCTACAATGAGCAGTTCTTC	CASSVGGDGSYNEQFF
TRBV7-2	TRBJ2-2	.	TRBD1	TGTGCCAGCAGCTTAGGGACAGGAAGCAGGACCGGGGAGCTGTTTTTT	CASSLGTGSRTGELFF
TRBV5-1	TRBJ2-7	.	TRBD1	TGCGCCAGCAGCTTCTCCCAGACAGGGACCTACGAGCAGTACTTC	CASSFSQTGTYEQYF
TRBV11-2	TRBJ2-1	.	TRBD1	TGTGCCAGCAGCACGGACAGGGGAAGGGGTGAGCAGTTCTTC	CASSTDRGRGEQFF
TRBV19	TRBJ1-1	.	.	TGTGCCAGTAGTATGATGGTGTTCGGGGACACTGAAGCTTTCTTT	CASSMMVFGDTEAFF
TRBV9	TRBJ2-1	.	.	TGTGCCAGCAGCGTAGCGTTTGGCGAGCAGTTCTTC	CASSVAFGEQFF
TRBV5-1	TRBJ1-1	.	.	TGCGCCAGCAGAACAGGACGGAACCTACAGAACACTGAAGCTTTCTTT	CASRTGRNLQNTEAFF
TRBV5-6	TRBJ1-2	once	TRBD1	TGTGCCAGCAGCATCGACAGGGGGGGGTATGGCTACACCTTC	CASSIDRGGYGYTF
TRBV15	TRBJ1-2	.	TRBD1	TGTGCCACCAGCAGAGATCAGATCGGGACAGGGAAGAATGGCTACACCTTC	CATSRDQIGTGKNGYTF
TRBV10-3	TRBJ1-2	.	.	TGTGCCACCTTGGACCACAGGGTGGATGGCTACACCTTC	CATLDHRVDGYTF
TRBV5-6	TRBJ2-5	once	.	TGTGCCAGCAGCACGACTCGGGGGCAAGAGACCCAGTACTTC	CASSTTRGQETQYF
TRBV7-2	TRBJ2-2	.	.	TGTGCCAGCAGCTTAGCGCACTCGACCGGGGAGCTGTTTTTT	CASSLAHSTGELFF
TRBV10-3	TRBJ1-5	.	TRBD1	TGTGCCATCAGTGAGGCTCCGACAGGGGGCAATCAGCCCCAGCATTTT	CAISEAPTGGNQPQHF
TRBV10-3	TRBJ2-7	.	.	TGTGCCACCTTGGGCTCTACACGGCCCACCTACGAGCAGTACTTC	CATLGSTRPTYEQYF
TRBV9	TRBJ2-3	.	TRBD2	TGTGCCAGCAGCCCAAGCGGGGCGGGAGTAGATACGCAGTATTTT	CASSPSGAGVDTQYF
TRBV9	TRBJ2-2	once	TRBD1	TGTGCCAGCAGCTTATACAGGGGGCAGGAGGAGCTGTTTTTT	CASSLYRGQEELFF
TRBV19	TRBJ2-2	.	.	TGTGCCAGCTCAGGGGGGACGACAGGGCCGAACACCGGGGAGCTGTTTTTT	CASSGGTTGPNTGELFF
TRBV30	TRBJ2-1	.	.	TGTGCCGGGGCACAGTGGCCCGATGAGCAGTTCTTC	CAGAQWPDEQFF
TRBV2	TRBJ1-4	.	.	TGTGCCAGCAGTGGCGTTGGTAATGAAAAACTGTTTTTT	CASSGVGNEKLFF
TRBV6-5	TRBJ1-5	.	TRBD1	TGTGCCAGCCGGGACAGGGGGCTGAGGCAGCCCCAGCATTTT	CASRDRGLRQPQHF
TRBV6-1	TRBJ2-3	.	.	TGTGCCAGCAGTGCCTTAGCTACGGTCCGCACAGATACGCAGTATTTT	CASSALATVRTDTQYF
TRBV27	TRBJ2-1	.	.	TGTGCCAGCAGTTTCTCCGCGGGACAGAGAAATAATGAGCAGTTCTTC	CASSFSAGQRNNEQFF
TRBV5-1	TRBJ2-3	.	.	TGCGCCAGCTTCACGGGGGAAGAGGCAGATACGCAGTATTTT	CASFTGEEADTQYF
TRBV6-4	TRBJ2-5	.	TRBD2	TGTGCCAGCACTAGCCCGACTAGCGGGGAAGAGACCCAGTACTTC	CASTSPTSGEETQYF